The 26 T cell receptor beta chains below all came from one sample that was sequenced in a study of identical twins. Via MiXCR, TCRdb re-called the 5' RACE reads, giving one row per CDR3 protein. The repertoire holds fewer than 550,000 distinct CDR3 sequences, with 13% to 15% as singletons. The sample was also linked to a second study, of yellow fever vaccine responses in identical twins.

The material sequenced was CD4+ T cells sorted from blood. The receptors were gathered from a young woman in good health.

A few counts support this clonotype. J is TRBJ2-3 and V is TRBV5-1, with a tentative D call TRBD1 (5 bases). CDR1 is SGHRS, CDR2 YFSETQ, per germline. The CDR3 loop spans 15 amino acids. Deletions cut 0 bases from V and 5 bases from J, with 13 bases between. CDR3 nucleotide sequence: TGCGCCAGCAGCTTGGCTGGGGCGGCTCGAGATACGCAGTATTTT. It codes for CASSLAGAARDTQYF. Full variable domain (remainder filled in from reference TRBV5-1 and TRBJ2-3): KAGVTQTPRYLIKTRGQQVTLSCSPISGHRSVSWYQQTPGQGLQFLFEYFSETQRNKGNFPGRFSGRQFSNSRSEMNVSTLELGDSALYLCASSLAGAARDTQYFGPGTRLTVL.

This clonotype was found a few times. The gene calls are TRBV25-1 and TRBJ2-5, with D possibly called TRBD1 or TRBD2 (6 bases each). In germline, CDR1 is MGHDK, CDR2 SYGVNS. V dropped 3 bases and J dropped 5 bases, with 22 bases sitting between them. The CDR3 length is 17 residues. The CDR3 here is CASSEWTAALGGETQYF. CDR3 in DNA: TGTGCCAGCAGTGAGTGGACAGCGGCACTCGGAGGGGAGACCCAGTACTTC.

The chain employs TRBV28 and TRBJ2-7; TRBD1 matches 9 bases. With 4 bases clipped from V and 3 bases from J, the junction kept 4 bases outside the gene matches. There are 14 residues in the CDR3. Per the germline V gene, CDR1 is MDHEN and CDR2 is SYDVKM. CDR3 sequence reads: CASSWTGDHYEQYF. The CDR3 DNA reads TGTGCCAGCAGTTGGACAGGGGATCACTACGAGCAGTACTTC. Looking up the rest from reference TRBV28 and TRBJ2-7 gives the full variable domain: DVKVTQSSRYLVKRTGEKVFLECVQDMDHENMFWYRQDPGLGLRLIYFSYDVKMKEKGDIPEGYSVSREKKERFSLILESASTNQTSMYLCASSWTGDHYEQYFGPGTRLTVT.

The table lists this clonotype with a few counts. The chain has TRBV29-1 and TRBJ1-1; TRBD1 might be the D (6 bases). This CDR3 has 13 amino acids. Trimming removed 5 bases at V and 3 bases at J, with 13 bases between. CDR1 is SQVTM, CDR2 ANQGSEA, per germline. The CDR3 DNA follows: TGCAGCGTTTTCCCGCACAGGGACACTGAAGCTTTCTTT. Translating it yields CSVFPHRDTEAFF. The full variable domain, with the rest looked up from reference TRBV29-1 and TRBJ1-1, is SAVISQKPSRDICQRGTSLTIQCQVDSQVTMMFWYRQQPGQSLTLIATANQGSEATYESGFVIDKFPISRPNLTFSTLTVSNMSPEDSSIYLCSVFPHRDTEAFFGQGTRLTVV.

V and J are TRBV5-6 and TRBJ2-4, with a tentative D call TRBD2 (6 bases). The V and J ends lost 0 bases and 9 bases respectively, with 22 bases between them. Germline values: CDR1 SGHDT, CDR2 YYEEEE. The CDR3 is 17 amino acids. CDR3 residues: CASSLAGVSGPRGIQYF. In DNA, the CDR3 is TGTGCCAGCAGCTTGGCCGGTGTTAGCGGACCAAGGGGCATTCAGTACTTC.

The rearrangement joins TRBV3-1 to TRBJ2-5; D is undetermined. Per germline, CDR1 LGHDT and CDR2 YNNKEL (reference sequence). With 3 bases removed from V and 0 bases from J, the gap between germline ends came to 2 bases. The CDR3 spans 12 residues. Written as DNA, the CDR3 is TGTGCCAGCAGCCAGAACCAAGAGACCCAGTACTTC. Translation: CASSQNQETQYF.

V gene TRBV15 combines with J gene TRBJ2-1; the match to TRBD2 covers 10 bases. With V trimmed by 6 bases and J by 3 bases, 5 bases remained unmatched. This CDR3 spans 15 amino acids. CDR1 and CDR2 (germline): LNHNV, YYDKDF (reference sequence). CDR3 in DNA: TGTGCCACCAGGGGAAGCGGGAGGGACTACAATGAGCAGTTCTTC. Translation gives CATRGSGRDYNEQFF.

This clonotype was found a few times. V and J are TRBV7-8 and TRBJ1-4; D gene uncertain. The V gene's germline CDR1 is SGHVS and CDR2 FQNEAQ. This CDR3 region has 18 residues. Trimming removed 2 bases at V and 0 bases at J, with 16 bases between. In DNA form, the CDR3 reads TGTGCCAGCAGCTTACGGTGGGTTGGTGATGCAACTAATGAAAAACTGTTTTTT. Amino acid sequence: CASSLRWVGDATNEKLFF.

The V call is TRBV19, the J call TRBJ2-6; D perhaps matches TRBD1 (6 bases). V lost 7 bases and J 2 bases, leaving 12 bases between the germline ends. Germline values: CDR1 LNHDA, CDR2 SQIVND (reference sequence). The CDR3 covers 15 residues. This chain's CDR3 is CASTRQGTGANVLTF. DNA for the CDR3: TGTGCCAGTACCCGGCAGGGGACTGGGGCCAACGTCCTGACTTTC.

In this sample, this clonotype turned up a few times. The chain links TRBV9 to TRBJ2-1; no clear D gene. This CDR3 region has 13 residues. CDR1 SGDLS and CDR2 YYNGEE come from the germline V gene. Trimming took 1 base from V and 3 from J, leaving 5 bases between them. CDR3 residues: CASSVLGYNEQFF. The CDR3 DNA reads TGTGCCAGCAGCGTACTCGGCTACAATGAGCAGTTCTTC.

This clonotype was found a few times. The V call is TRBV7-9, the J call TRBJ2-3, with D hard to call. CDR3 length: 14 amino acids. V was clipped by 1 base and J by 4 bases, with 9 bases between them. Per the germline V gene, CDR1 is SEHNR and CDR2 is FQNEAQ (reference sequence). This CDR3 is CASSLGMQADTQYF. CDR3 DNA sequence: TGTGCCAGCAGCTTAGGCATGCAGGCAGATACGCAGTATTTT.

V is TRBV12-3 or TRBV12-4 and J is TRBJ1-5; possible D gene TRBD1, 6 bases. CDR3 size: 15 residues. Trimming removed 6 bases from V and 1 base from J, with 13 bases in between. CDR3 residues: CASRPGTNSNQPQHF. In nucleotides, the CDR3 is TGTGCCAGCAGACCAGGGACAAACAGCAATCAGCCCCAGCATTTT.

This chain connects TRBV10-3 to TRBJ2-1; D ambiguous. The CDR3 sequence is 13 residues long. Looked up from germline, CDR1 is ENHRY and CDR2 is SYGVKD. V lost 3 bases and J lost 4, with 7 bases in between. The chain's CDR3 is CAISDEAYNEQFF. The CDR3 bases are TGTGCCATCAGTGATGAGGCATACAATGAGCAGTTCTTC.

This clonotype was picked up many times. The chain combines TRBV5-1 with TRBJ2-3; 13 bases match TRBD2. J was trimmed by 4 bases and V by 4 bases; bases with no gene match: 6. Germline assignment: CDR1 SGHRS and CDR2 YFSETQ. The CDR3 is 16 amino acids. The CDR3 DNA reads TGCGCCAGCAGCCTCGGGACTAGCGGGACCCCAGATACGCAGTATTTT. It yields the protein CASSLGTSGTPDTQYF.

V is TRBV6-5 and J is TRBJ2-1; D is perhaps TRBD1 or TRBD2 (5 bases each). Germline loops: CDR1 MNHEY, CDR2 SVGAGI. Trimming took off 4 bases at V and 2 bases at J, with 21 bases between the two ends. CDR3 length equals 18 residues. The CDR3 loop reads CASSSTTHRDQTYNEQFF. The CDR3 DNA follows: TGTGCCAGCAGTTCTACTACCCACCGGGACCAAACCTACAATGAGCAGTTCTTC.

This clonotype was seen only a few times. The J gene is TRBJ2-2, the V gene TRBV24-1; D gene ambiguous. The CDR3 has 14 residues. V was pared by 0 bases and J by 6 bases, with 7 bases between. The V gene's germline CDR1 is KGHDR and CDR2 SFDVKD. The CDR3 DNA sequence: TGTGCCACCAGTGATTTGCTCGTTTCCGGGGAGCTGTTTTTT. Its protein product is CATSDLLVSGELFF.

The chain links TRBV20-1 to TRBJ2-5, with D perhaps matching TRBD1 or TRBD2 (5 bases each). V lost 7 bases, J lost 4 bases, and 16 bases lay in between. Germline-derived CDR1 and CDR2 are DFQATT and SNEGSKA (reference sequence). This CDR3 comprises 13 residues. The CDR3 DNA follows: TGCAGTGTAACCGGGGCCGCGGGAGAGACCCAGTACTTC. Encoded protein: CSVTGAAGETQYF.

The chain links TRBV6-1 to TRBJ2-2; 9 bases are shared with TRBD2. This CDR3 contains 16 residues. J lost 5 bases, V lost 6 bases, and 10 bases had no gene match. The germline CDR1 and CDR2 sequences are MNHNS and SASEGT. The CDR3 is CASSPLSSGETGELFF. The CDR3 coding sequence is TGTGCCAGCAGCCCATTATCTAGCGGGGAGACCGGGGAGCTGTTTTTT.

The gene calls are TRBV28 and TRBJ2-2; weak D call: TRBD1 (6 bases). The CDR3 is made up of 15 amino acids. Trimming took off 2 bases at V and 4 bases at J, with 11 bases between the two ends. The germline V gene encodes CDR1 MDHEN and CDR2 SYDVKM. The CDR3 sequence: CASSLRPRGTGELFF. DNA for the CDR3: TGTGCCAGCAGTTTACGTCCCAGGGGCACCGGGGAGCTGTTTTTT.

This clonotype occurred a few times. This sequence joins TRBV12-3 or TRBV12-4 and TRBJ2-3; TRBD2 matches at 11 bases. With V trimmed by 6 bases and J by 3 bases, 8 bases remained unmatched. The CDR3 is 16 residues long. This CDR3 is CASRWTSGRWTDTQYF. CDR3 in DNA: TGTGCCAGCAGATGGACTAGCGGGCGCTGGACAGATACGCAGTATTTT.

A few counts support this clonotype. This sequence joins TRBV12-3 or TRBV12-4 and TRBJ2-7; 8 bases are a match to TRBD1. V lost 4 bases, J lost 2 bases, and 4 bases stayed unmatched. The CDR3 is 14 amino acids. The CDR3 DNA sequence: TGTGCCAGCAGTTCTGGACAGGGTGCCTACGAGCAGTACTTC. Translated, it gives CASSSGQGAYEQYF.

The rearrangement joins TRBV6-1 to TRBJ1-1, with D perhaps TRBD1 (5 bases). Germline V gene lookup returns CDR1 MNHNS and CDR2 SASEGT. CDR3 length: 15 amino acids. The V end was cut by 8 bases, the J end by 7 bases, with 23 bases between. CDR3: CASLQRQPAYNEAFF. The CDR3 nucleotides are TGTGCCAGCCTTCAAAGACAGCCCGCGTATAATGAAGCTTTCTTT.

The chain is built from TRBV7-9 and TRBJ2-1; 9 bases line up with TRBD2. Germline V gene sequence: CDR1 SEHNR, CDR2 FQNEAQ (reference sequence). CDR3 length: 17 residues. Trimming took 5 bases from V and 3 from J; bases not matched to a gene: 11. The CDR3 protein is CASSHFGGAGGYNEQFF. The CDR3 region has the DNA TGTGCCAGCAGCCACTTCGGAGGAGCGGGGGGCTACAATGAGCAGTTCTTC.

This clonotype was recorded once. The J gene is TRBJ1-1, the V gene TRBV19, with D possibly being TRBD1 (5 bases). Deletions cut 3 bases from V and 5 bases from J, with 10 bases between. Germline V lookup: CDR1 LNHDA, CDR2 SQIVND (reference sequence). The CDR3 consists of 13 residues. CDR3 amino acids: CASSISRGTEAFF. CDR3 in DNA: TGTGCCAGTAGTATCAGCCGGGGGACTGAAGCTTTCTTT.

This clonotype has more than one count but fewer than ten. This chain joins TRBV12-3 or TRBV12-4 and TRBJ1-3; D is unresolved. Trimming left V 3 bases short and J 5 bases short, with 8 bases between. The CDR3 contains 13 residues. The CDR3 region is CASSFSGRNTIYF. CDR3 nucleotides: TGTGCCAGCAGTTTTAGCGGTCGAAACACCATATATTTT.

This sequence joins TRBV12-3 or TRBV12-4 and TRBJ2-1, with 11 bases lining up with TRBD1. The junction had 10 bases not matched to a gene; V was cut back by 6 bases and J by 6 bases. CDR3 length equals 16 residues. CDR3 nucleotides: TGTGCCAGCAGCCAACTCTTGGGGACAGGGGGCAATGAGCAGTTCTTC. Translating gives CASSQLLGTGGNEQFF.